This T cell receptor beta chain was identified in a study of CD8+CD57+ T cells in acquired aplastic anemia. The template used for profiling TCR beta VDJ and CDR3 was genomic DNA. Each CDR3 protein is one row after TCRdb ran MiXCR on the reads. The sample carries some 140,000 distinct CDR3 sequences, 52% recorded once. Patients sequenced had flow cytometry evidence of CD8+CD57+ cell expansion. Untreated patients provided the blood samples, with no therapy given before sampling. V dropped 6 bases and J dropped 3; count of bases not matched to a gene: 7. CDR1 is LNHDA, CDR2 SQIVND, per germline (reference sequence). The length of the CDR3 is 14 residues.

V gene TRBV19 combines with J gene TRBJ1-2, with 7 nucleotides matching TRBD1. The clonotype originates from a human donor with aplastic anemia. Sequenced: sorted CD4+, CD8+, or CD8+CD57+ T cells (not recorded which) from PBMCs. CDR3 amino acids: CASSPTGMDYGYTF. CDR3 nucleotides: TGTGCCAGTAGCCCGACAGGGATGGACTATGGCTACACCTTC.